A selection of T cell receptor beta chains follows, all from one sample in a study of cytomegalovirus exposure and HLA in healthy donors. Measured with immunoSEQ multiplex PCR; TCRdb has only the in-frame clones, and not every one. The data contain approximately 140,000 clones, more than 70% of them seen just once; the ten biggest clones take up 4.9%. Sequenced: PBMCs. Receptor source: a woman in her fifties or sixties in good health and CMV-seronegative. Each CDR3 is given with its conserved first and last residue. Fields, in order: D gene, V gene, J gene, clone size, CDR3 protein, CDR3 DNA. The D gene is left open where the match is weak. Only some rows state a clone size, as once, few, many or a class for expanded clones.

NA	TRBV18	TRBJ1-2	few	CASSPPGGNYGYTF	TGTGCCAGCTCACCCCCGGGGGGAAACTATGGCTACACCTTC
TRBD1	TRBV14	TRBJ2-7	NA	CASSRDRAFYEQYF	TGTGCCAGCAGCCGGGACAGGGCTTTCTACGAGCAGTACTTC
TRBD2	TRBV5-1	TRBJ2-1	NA	CASKLGTSGVYNEQFF	TGCGCCAGCAAACTGGGGACTAGCGGAGTCTACAATGAGCAGTTCTTC
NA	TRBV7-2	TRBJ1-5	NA	CASSLDGGYNQPQHF	TGTGCCAGCAGCTTAGATGGGGGGTACAATCAGCCCCAGCATTTT
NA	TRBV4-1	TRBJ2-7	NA	CASSQGGTDYEQYF	TGCGCCAGCAGCCAAGGCGGCACTGACTACGAGCAGTACTTC
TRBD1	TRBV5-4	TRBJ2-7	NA	CASSLQGVYEQYF	TGTGCCAGCAGCTTACAGGGGGTTTACGAGCAGTACTTC
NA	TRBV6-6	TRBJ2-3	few	CASSYRLADTQYF	TGTGCCAGCAGTTACCGACTAGCAGATACGCAGTATTTT
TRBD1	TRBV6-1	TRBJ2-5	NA	CASSEVRQGVKETQYF	TGTGCCAGCAGTGAAGTGAGACAGGGGGTAAAAGAGACCCAGTACTTC
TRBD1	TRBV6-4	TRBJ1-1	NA	CASRSNRGSTEAFF	TGTGCCAGCAGATCAAACAGGGGGAGCACTGAAGCTTTCTTT
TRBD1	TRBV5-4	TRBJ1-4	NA	CASSLDGQGGFEKLFF	TGTGCCAGCAGCTTGGACGGACAGGGCGGCTTTGAAAAACTGTTTTTT
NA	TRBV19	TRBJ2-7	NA	CASSIRQGESYEQYF	TGTGCCAGTAGTATTCGGCAGGGCGAATCCTACGAGCAGTACTTC
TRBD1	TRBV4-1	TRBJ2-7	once	CASSQGDRGYYEQYF	TGCGCCAGCAGCCAGGGGGACAGGGGATACTACGAGCAGTACTTC
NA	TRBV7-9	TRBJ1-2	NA	CASSLARGSDGYTF	TGTGCCAGCAGCTTAGCGCGGGGCAGTGATGGCTACACCTTC
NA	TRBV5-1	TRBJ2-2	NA	CASSLEPGTGELFF	TGCGCCAGCAGCTTAGAACCGGGCACCGGGGAGCTGTTTTTT
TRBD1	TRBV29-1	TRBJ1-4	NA	CSVGQGVNEKLFF	TGCAGCGTAGGACAGGGGGTCAATGAAAAACTGTTTTTT
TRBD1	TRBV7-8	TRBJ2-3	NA	CASSFGQGYTDTQYF	TGTGCCAGCAGCTTTGGACAGGGATACACAGATACGCAGTATTTT
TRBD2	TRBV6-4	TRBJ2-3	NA	CASSDKERGGRDTQYF	TGTGCCAGCAGTGATAAGGAGCGGGGGGGCAGAGATACGCAGTATTTT
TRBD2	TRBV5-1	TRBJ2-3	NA	CASSLAGIAGGTDTQYF	TGCGCCAGCAGCTTGGCCGGGATAGCGGGGGGCACAGATACGCAGTATTTT
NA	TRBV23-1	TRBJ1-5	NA	CASSQSRSDRNQPQHF	TGCGCCAGCAGTCAATCGAGGTCCGACCGCAATCAGCCCCAGCATTTT
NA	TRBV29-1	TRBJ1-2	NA	CSAGAPGQRYGYTF	TGCAGCGCTGGAGCCCCGGGACAAAGATATGGCTACACCTTC
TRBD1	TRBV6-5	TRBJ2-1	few	CASTTGTGSNEQFF	TGTGCCAGCACTACCGGGACAGGGAGCAATGAGCAGTTCTTC
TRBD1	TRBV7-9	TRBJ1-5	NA	CATGGQGGQPQHF	TGTGCCACAGGGGGACAGGGAGGTCAGCCCCAGCATTTT
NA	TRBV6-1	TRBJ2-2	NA	CASSATQGLGELFF	TGTGCCAGCAGTGCAACTCAGGGTCTCGGGGAGCTGTTTTTT
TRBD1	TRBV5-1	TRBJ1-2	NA	CASSGDRGYGYTF	TGCGCCAGCAGCGGGGACAGGGGCTATGGCTACACCTTC
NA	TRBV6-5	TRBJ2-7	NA	CASSTTGQPYEQYF	TGTGCCAGCAGCACGACCGGACAGCCGTACGAGCAGTACTTC
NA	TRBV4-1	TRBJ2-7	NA	CASSQGPLPGEQYF	TGCGCCAGCAGCCAAGGACCCCTTCCAGGCGAGCAGTACTTC
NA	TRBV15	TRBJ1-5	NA	CATSRASGGNQPQHF	TGTGCCACCAGCAGAGCCTCGGGGGGCAATCAGCCCCAGCATTTT
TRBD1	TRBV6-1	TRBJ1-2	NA	CASSERDRNGYTF	TGTGCCAGCAGTGAACGGGACAGAAACGGCTACACCTTC
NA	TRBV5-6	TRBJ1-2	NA	CASSLGAGEGEDYGYTF	TGTGCCAGCAGCTTGGGCGCCGGCGAGGGAGAGGACTATGGCTACACCTTC
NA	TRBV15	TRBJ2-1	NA	CATSRDREADEQFF	TGTGCCACCAGCAGAGATCGCGAGGCGGATGAGCAGTTCTTC
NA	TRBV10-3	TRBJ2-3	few	CAISESRGDTQYF	TGTGCCATCAGTGAGTCAAGGGGCGATACGCAGTATTTT
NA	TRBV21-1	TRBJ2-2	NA	CASSVAFRDSAFSITGELFF	TGTGCCAGCAGCGTTGCGTTTAGGGACAGCGCCTTTTCGATTACCGGGGAGCTGTTTTTT
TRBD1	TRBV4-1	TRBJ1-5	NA	CASSQESGQKVGFYQPQHF	TGCGCCAGCAGCCAAGAATCGGGACAGAAGGTGGGTTTTTATCAGCCCCAGCATTTT
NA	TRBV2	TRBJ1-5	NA	CASTERSVIYSNQPQHF	TGTGCCAGCACTGAAAGGAGTGTTATATATAGCAATCAGCCCCAGCATTTT
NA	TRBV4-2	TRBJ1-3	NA	CASSLQGDGNTIYF	TGTGCCAGCAGCCTACAGGGAGATGGAAACACCATATATTTT
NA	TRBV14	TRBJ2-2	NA	CASSQVLGGTGELFF	TGTGCCAGCAGCCAAGTTCTCGGGGGCACCGGGGAGCTGTTTTTT
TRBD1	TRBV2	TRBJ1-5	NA	CASSAQGGRSNQPQHF	TGTGCCAGCAGCGCTCAGGGGGGTCGGAGCAATCAGCCCCAGCATTTT
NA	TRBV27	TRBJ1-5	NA	CASSEVGEQPQHF	TGTGCCAGTTCCGAGGTGGGTGAACAGCCCCAGCATTTT
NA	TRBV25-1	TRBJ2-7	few	CASSEVGGSYEQYF	TGTGCCAGCAGTGAAGTGGGGGGCTCCTACGAGCAGTACTTC
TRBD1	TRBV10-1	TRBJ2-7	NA	CAKATGQGGEQYF	TGCGCCAAAGCCACAGGACAGGGAGGCGAGCAGTACTTC